Listed below are T cell receptor beta chains from one sample, sequenced in a study of blood T cell repertoires in COVID-19. Sequencing used immunoSEQ multiplex PCR; TCRdb keeps in-frame clones, though not all of them. Of about 250,000 clones listed, about 83% were seen once; the top ten hold 4%. The sequencing sample was made of peripheral blood. All receptors derive from a man aged 45-65 years with acute or convalescent COVID-19. Both conserved end residues are part of each CDR3. The D gene is left open where the match is weak. Where a row states a size, it is once, few, many or the class of an expanded clone; other rows omit it.

v_call	clone_size	d_call	j_call	cdr3_aa	cdr3_nt
TRBV27	few	-	TRBJ1-2	CASSRDKDYGYTF	TGTGCCAGCTCCCGGGACAAGGACTATGGCTACACCTTC
TRBV10-3	-	TRBD2	TRBJ2-1	CAIRGTSGRTYNEQFF	TGTGCCATCAGGGGAACTAGCGGGAGGACCTACAATGAGCAGTTCTTC
TRBV12-5	-	-	TRBJ1-1	CASGRSGGSTEAFF	TGTGCTAGTGGCCGATCCGGTGGGAGCACTGAAGCTTTCTTT
TRBV28	-	-	TRBJ1-1	CASSLAGLHTEAFF	TGTGCCAGCAGTTTAGCGGGTCTACACACTGAAGCTTTCTTT
TRBV28	-	TRBD1	TRBJ1-2	CASSPSDRIYGYTF	TGTGCCAGCAGTCCGTCGGACAGGATCTATGGCTACACCTTC
TRBV6-4	-	TRBD1	TRBJ1-2	CASRALPGGYGYTF	TGTGCCAGCAGAGCCCTTCCAGGGGGGTATGGCTACACCTTC
TRBV18	-	-	TRBJ2-3	CASSQLRDPTQYF	TGTGCCAGCTCACAACTGAGAGATCCTACGCAGTATTTT
TRBV7-3	-	-	TRBJ2-2	CASSLRGTSNTGELFF	TGTGCCAGCAGCTTACGGGGGACTTCGAACACCGGGGAGCTGTTTTTT
TRBV27	few	-	TRBJ1-4	CASSRGRSAGFGEKLFF	TGTGCCAGCAGTAGGGGCCGATCGGCAGGGTTTGGCGAAAAACTGTTTTTT
TRBV6-5	-	TRBD1	TRBJ2-7	CASSYSRTGGYEQYF	TGTGCCAGCAGTTACTCGAGGACAGGGGGCTACGAGCAGTACTTC
TRBV4-1	-	-	TRBJ2-3	CASSQRAGDTQYF	TGCGCCAGCAGCCAAAGGGCGGGAGATACGCAGTATTTT
TRBV10-1	-	TRBD1	TRBJ1-5	CASSDQGDYQPQHF	TGCGCCAGCAGTGATCAGGGGGACTATCAGCCCCAGCATTTT
TRBV2	-	-	TRBJ2-4	CASSDRVAKNIQYF	TGTGCCAGCAGTGACCGAGTAGCCAAAAACATTCAGTACTTC
TRBV6-5	-	TRBD1	TRBJ1-1	CASSVAGGRSGGFF	TGTGCCAGCAGCGTAGCAGGGGGGCGCAGCGGGGGGTTCTTT
TRBV6-1	-	TRBD2	TRBJ2-5	CASSEGPGLAGGGETQYF	TGTGCCAGCAGTGAAGGCCCCGGACTAGCGGGCGGTGGGGAGACCCAGTACTTC
TRBV6-5	-	-	TRBJ1-2	CASSYGGSISTMGYTF	TGTGCCAGCAGTTACGGGGGGAGTATCTCAACTATGGGCTACACCTTC
TRBV27	-	-	TRBJ2-7	CASSLMGTGFYEQYF	TGTGCCAGCAGTTTAATGGGGACTGGATTCTACGAGCAGTACTTC
TRBV6-4	-	TRBD2	TRBJ2-1	CASSRGGRNEQFF	TGTGCCAGCAGCCGGGGGGGTCGAAATGAGCAGTTCTTC
TRBV20-1	once	TRBD1	TRBJ1-3	CSASGGTGYGNTIYF	TGCAGTGCTAGTGGGGGGACAGGGTATGGAAACACCATATATTTT
TRBV7-3	few	TRBD1	TRBJ2-2	CASRDRGGTGELFF	TGTGCCAGTCGGGACAGGGGTGGCACCGGGGAGCTGTTTTTT
TRBV29-1	-	TRBD1	TRBJ1-5	CSVGDRDNQPQHF	TGCAGCGTTGGCGACAGGGACAATCAGCCCCAGCATTTT
TRBV19	once	-	TRBJ1-2	CASRAPGFMEGYTF	TGTGCCAGTAGGGCTCCGGGATTCATGGAGGGCTACACCTTC
TRBV10-3	-	-	TRBJ1-1	CAISEIRQGSTEAFF	TGTGCCATCAGCGAAATTCGCCAGGGAAGCACTGAAGCTTTCTTT
TRBV6-4	-	TRBD1	TRBJ1-1	CASSDSGDWTGSNTEAFF	TGTGCCAGCAGTGACTCCGGGGATTGGACAGGGTCGAACACTGAAGCTTTCTTT
TRBV2	-	TRBD1	TRBJ1-2	CASSAEQGDYYGYTF	TGTGCCAGCAGTGCAGAACAGGGGGACTACTATGGCTACACCTTC
TRBV10-2	-	-	TRBJ1-2	CASSGPGQGTEFNYGYTF	TGCGCCAGCAGTGGACCGGGACAAGGGACGGAATTTAACTATGGCTACACCTTC
TRBV7-9	few	-	TRBJ2-7	CASSRSTSSYEQYF	TGTGCCAGCAGCCGATCAACTAGTTCCTACGAGCAGTACTTC
TRBV18	-	-	TRBJ1-1	CASSPGGTNTEAFF	TGTGCCAGCTCACCGGGGGGAACGAACACTGAAGCTTTCTTT
TRBV3-1/TRBV3-2	once	-	TRBJ2-7	CASSQGGAYEQYF	TGTGCCAGCAGCCAAGGGGGAGCCTACGAGCAGTACTTC
TRBV9	-	-	TRBJ1-2	CASSVEMGQDYGYTF	TGTGCCAGCAGCGTAGAGATGGGCCAGGACTATGGCTACACCTTC
TRBV2	-	TRBD1	TRBJ2-7	CASSGRPGTGAYEQYF	TGTGCCAGCAGTGGCCGACCCGGGACAGGGGCGTACGAGCAGTACTTC
TRBV12-5	-	TRBD2	TRBJ2-2	CASERAGGFNGELFF	TGTGCTAGTGAACGAGCGGGAGGCTTTAACGGGGAGCTGTTTTTT
TRBV6-5	many	TRBD1	TRBJ1-2	CASTPSTQGTGGYTF	TGTGCCAGCACCCCCTCCACACAGGGGACTGGGGGCTACACCTTC